Presented here are 21 T cell receptor beta chains from one specimen sequenced in a study of cytomegalovirus exposure and HLA in healthy donors. The PCR had 60 Vbeta and 13 Jbeta primers. The data were produced by immunoSEQ multiplex PCR, yet TCRdb's version contains in-frame clones alone and is incomplete. The sample shows 130,000 or so clones, 75% to 90% of them seen only once. Sequencing was carried out using PBMCs. These receptors were taken from a woman under 40 in good health and CMV-seropositive.

This clone was detected only a few times. The chain uses TRBV7-2 and TRBJ2-7, with 10 bases identical to TRBD2. The V and J ends lost 4 bases and 6 bases, in that order; junction bases with no gene match: 6. The CDR3 is 14 amino acids. Germline V lookup: CDR1 SGHTA, CDR2 FQGNSA. CDR3 DNA: TGTGCCAGCAGCTCGGGGACTAGCGCCATCGAGCAGTACTTC. Its protein is CASSSGTSAIEQYF.

This clone was recorded once. J is TRBJ1-2 and V is TRBV13; 7 nucleotides align to TRBD1. The V and J ends lost 5 bases and 1 base, in that order; junction bases with no gene match: 1. CDR1 is PRHDT and CDR2 is FYEKMQ in the germline V gene (reference sequence). The CDR3 contains 13 residues. The CDR3 DNA is TGTGCCAGCAGCCGGGACAGTAACTATGGCTACACCTTC. Amino acid sequence: CASSRDSNYGYTF.

The chain joins TRBV7-9 to TRBJ2-3; 12 bases are shared with TRBD2. The CDR3 loop spans 17 amino acids. V shed 1 base and J 4 bases; nucleotides not matched to a gene: 6. Germline CDR1 and CDR2: SEHNR and FQNEAQ (reference sequence). The CDR3 nucleotides are TGTGCCAGCAGCTTAGGGATTTCTAGCGGGGGGGCAGATACGCAGTATTTT. Translation gives CASSLGISSGGADTQYF.

The chain recombines TRBV28 with TRBJ1-2, with 7 bases aligning to TRBD1. After removal of 3 bases from V and 7 bases from J, the junction contained 8 bases not matched to a gene. Germline V gene data show CDR1 as MDHEN and CDR2 as SYDVKM. The CDR3 sequence is 14 residues long. CDR3 residues: CASSLRQGVSGYTF. The CDR3 bases are TGTGCCAGCAGTTTGAGGCAGGGGGTTTCTGGCTACACCTTC.

The V and J genes are TRBV2 and TRBJ2-3; D is perhaps TRBD2 (6 bases). The V end lost 5 bases, the J end lost 4 bases, and 19 bases lay between the germline ends. The germline gives CDR1 SNHLY, CDR2 FYNNEI. This CDR3 spans 16 amino acids. CDR3 region: CASSPVLVRGADTQYF. The CDR3 region has the DNA TGTGCCAGCAGTCCCGTACTAGTGCGGGGAGCAGATACGCAGTATTTT.

The rearrangement uses TRBV28 and TRBJ2-1, with D possibly being TRBD2 (6 bases). CDR3 length: 14 amino acids. CDR1 and CDR2 from the germline V gene are MDHEN and SYDVKM. CDR3 sequence (DNA): TGTGTCCGCCCTGGAGGGGATCTCTACAATGAGCAGTTCTTC. Protein product: CVRPGGDLYNEQFF.

This clone was detected once. This chain connects TRBV7-9 to TRBJ2-5; 16 bases map to TRBD2. With 3 bases clipped from V and 5 bases from J, the junction kept 6 bases outside the gene matches. Germline loops: CDR1 SEHNR, CDR2 FQNEAQ (reference sequence). The CDR3 contains 17 residues. The CDR3 nucleotides are TGTGCCAGCAGCTTTCCGGGACTAGCGGGGGGGTTGGAGACCCAGTACTTC. Amino acid sequence: CASSFPGLAGGLETQYF. Full variable domain (outside the CDR3, taken from reference TRBV7-9 and TRBJ2-5): DTGVSQNPRHKITKRGQNVTFRCDPISEHNRLYWYRQTLGQGPEFLTYFQNEAQLEKSRLLSDRFSAERPKGSFSTLEIQRTEQGDSAMYLCASSFPGLAGGLETQYFGPGTRLLVL.

This chain joins TRBV5-1 and TRBJ1-1, with D possibly being TRBD1 (5 bases). V lost 5 bases and J 8 bases, leaving 13 bases between the germline ends. This CDR3 has 12 residues. From germline, CDR1 is SGHRS and CDR2 YFSETQ. The CDR3 nucleotides read TGCGCCAGCAGGGTGCAGGGCGGAGAAGCTTTCTTT. Amino acid sequence: CASRVQGGEAFF.

This chain joins TRBV9 and TRBJ2-5; possibly TRBD1 for D (6 bases). The CDR3 consists of 13 residues. In germline, CDR1 is SGDLS, CDR2 YYNGEE. Trimming took off 2 bases at V and 4 bases at J, with 9 bases between the two ends. For the CDR3, the DNA is TGTGCCAGCAGCGTGGACAGCTTAGAGACCCAGTACTTC. Translating it yields CASSVDSLETQYF.

This sequence joins TRBV27 and TRBJ2-1; D is uncertain. V was cut by 0 bases and J by 3 bases, with 6 bases left in between. The CDR3 has 14 residues. Germline loops: CDR1 MNHEY, CDR2 SMNVEV (reference sequence). The CDR3 coding sequence is TGTGCCAGCAGTTTATCCACGAGCTACAATGAGCAGTTCTTC. This encodes CASSLSTSYNEQFF.

The J gene is TRBJ1-4, the V gene TRBV30, with D possibly TRBD1 on 6 matching bases. V lost 0 bases and J lost 10, with 15 bases in between. The CDR3 sequence is 14 residues long. From germline, CDR1 is GTSNPN and CDR2 SVGIG (reference sequence). The CDR3 is CAWSVKGGVGKLFF. CDR3 DNA: TGTGCCTGGAGTGTGAAAGGGGGGGTTGGAAAACTGTTTTTT.

The CDR3 here is CASSLALESSYEQYF. The CDR3 bases are TGTGCCAGCAGCTTGGCCTTGGAGAGCTCCTACGAGCAGTACTTC. The chain links TRBV5-6 to TRBJ2-5; D remains ambiguous. The J call could be wrong; TRBJ2-7 is a better fit for the DNA end. Germline V gene lookup returns CDR1 SGHDT and CDR2 YYEEEE. The CDR3 has 15 amino acids.

The chain joins TRBV2 to TRBJ2-5, with 8 bases that match TRBD1. Judging by the DNA end, TRBJ2-7 fits better; the J call may be wrong. Germline lookup yields CDR1 SNHLY and CDR2 FYNNEI. This CDR3 has 15 residues. The CDR3 here is CASRVQGAASYEQYF. The CDR3, as DNA: TGTGCCAGCAGGGTTCAGGGGGCGGCGTCCTACGAGCAGTACTTC.

The chain has TRBV5-1 and TRBJ1-5; D uncertain. Per germline, CDR1 SGHRS and CDR2 YFSETQ. This CDR3 has 15 amino acids. V shed 0 bases and J shed 0 bases, with 7 bases lying between them. In DNA form, the CDR3 reads TGCGCCAGCAGCTTGGCCCCTTCTAGCAATCAGCCCCAGCATTTT. Protein: CASSLAPSSNQPQHF.

The chain carries TRBV6-6 and TRBJ2-5, with D possibly being TRBD1 (6 bases). The ends were cut back, 7 bases at V and 5 bases at J, with 17 bases in the middle. This CDR3 has 14 residues. The germline CDR1 and CDR2 sequences are MNHNY and SVGAGI (reference sequence). In DNA form, the CDR3 reads TGTGCCAGCACCCTCAACAGGGTTGGGGAGACCCAGTACTTC. As protein: CASTLNRVGETQYF.

The chain's CDR3 is CASSLAVGGGANEQFF. The DNA of the CDR3 is TGTGCCAGCAGCTTAGCTGTTGGCGGGGGGGCGAATGAGCAGTTCTTC. The chain employs TRBV7-9 and TRBJ2-1, with TRBD2 matching 9 bases. Per the germline V gene, CDR1 is SEHNR and CDR2 is FQNEAQ (reference sequence). The CDR3 totals 16 residues. The ends lost 0 bases at V and 7 bases at J; junction bases unmatched: 7.

The rearrangement joins TRBV5-4 to TRBJ2-7; TRBD1 matches 7 bases. V shed 3 bases and J 3 bases; nucleotides not matched to a gene: 6. CDR1 is SGHNT and CDR2 is YYREEE in the germline V gene (reference sequence). This CDR3 region has 14 residues. CDR3 sequence: CASSSRTGNYEQYF. In DNA form, the CDR3 reads TGTGCCAGCAGCTCTAGGACAGGTAACTACGAGCAGTACTTC. The whole variable domain, filled in from reference TRBV5-4 and TRBJ2-7, reads ETGVTQSPTHLIKTRGQQVTLRCSSQSGHNTVSWYQQALGQGPQFIFQYYREEENGRGNFPPRFSGLQFPNYSSELNVNALELDDSALYLCASSSRTGNYEQYFGPGTRLTVT.

The chain employs TRBV6-5 and TRBJ1-5; TRBD1 is a possible D gene (5 bases). This CDR3 is built from 14 residues. The ends were cut back, 5 bases at V and 7 bases at J, with 15 bases in the middle. Germline CDR1 is MNHEY and CDR2 is SVGAGI. Here the CDR3 reads CASSALEAGQPQHF. In DNA, the CDR3 is TGTGCCAGCAGTGCCCTCGAGGCAGGGCAGCCCCAGCATTTT.

Remarks on this clone: An end of the junction does not agree with germline; a read error may underlie this. The chain carries TRBV2 and TRBJ2-4; 14 bases agree with TRBD2. Germline V gene sequence: CDR1 SNHLY, CDR2 FYNNEI. The CDR3 is 14 amino acids. The CDR3 loop reads CASRAGTSGRRGNF. CDR3 nucleotide sequence: TGTGCCAGCAGGGCGGGGACTAGCGGGAGACGAGGGAACTTC.

V is TRBV28 and J is TRBJ1-5; D is possibly TRBD1 (6 bases). Germline CDR1 and CDR2: MDHEN and SYDVKM. V lost 6 bases and J lost 6, with 15 bases in between. The CDR3 loop spans 14 amino acids. The CDR3 nucleotides are TGTGCCAGCAGGGCCTACAGGGCAAGTCAGCCCCAGCATTTT. It encodes CASRAYRASQPQHF.

J is TRBJ1-1 and V is TRBV28, with 8 bases matching TRBD1. With 8 bases clipped from V and 3 bases from J, the junction kept 5 bases outside the gene matches. The CDR3 sequence is 13 residues long. The germline gives CDR1 MDHEN, CDR2 SYDVKM. CDR3 bases: TGTGCCAGCTGCCCAGGGGGCTACACTGAAGCTTTCTTT. It specifies CASCPGGYTEAFF.